This is a list of T cell receptor beta chains from one sample in a study of blood T cell repertoires in COVID-19. TCRdb keeps only in-frame clones here, not all; method: immunoSEQ multiplex PCR. The sample comprises approximately 140,000 clones, about 88% of which are singletons, and under 2.5% rests with the top ten. What was sequenced was PBMCs or T cells enriched from blood (not recorded which). The receptor source for this set is a woman aged 45-60 years who had recovered from COVID-19. Each CDR3 is given with its conserved first and last residue. D genes are given only for firm matches. A row's size may be missing; if present it is once, few, many or a size class.

v_gene	j_gene	abundance	d_gene	CDR3nt	CDR3aa
TRBV19	TRBJ2-7	NA	NA	TGTGCCAGTAGTATAGCGGCCAGGGAAGTGAGCGAGCAGTACTTC	CASSIAAREVSEQYF
TRBV6-5	TRBJ2-1	NA	NA	TGTGCCAGCAGTTACTCGGCCGGGAATGAGCAGTTCTTC	CASSYSAGNEQFF
TRBV23-1	TRBJ2-7	NA	TRBD1	TGCGCCAGCAGTCACTACAGGGTAGGTCAGGGGGCCTACGAGCAGTACTTC	CASSHYRVGQGAYEQYF
TRBV14	TRBJ2-3	NA	TRBD2	TGTGCCAGCAGCCAAGCAAGCGGGGGGGCCCCCGCGCAGTATTTT	CASSQASGGAPAQYF
TRBV7-9	TRBJ2-1	NA	TRBD2	TGTGCCAGCAGCTTACTCGAACTAGCGGGGGCGGAGCAGTTCTTC	CASSLLELAGAEQFF
TRBV19	TRBJ2-1	NA	NA	TGTGCCAGTTTCCGGTTGTACAATGAGCAGTTCTTC	CASFRLYNEQFF
TRBV6-5	TRBJ2-5	NA	NA	TGTGCCAGCAGTTACGAGAGCGTCAGAGGGGAGACCCAGTACTTC	CASSYESVRGETQYF
TRBV9	TRBJ1-2	NA	NA	TGTGCCAGCAGCCCCCCAGGGCATAACTATGGCTACACCTTC	CASSPPGHNYGYTF
TRBV18	TRBJ1-2	once	TRBD1	TGTGCCAGCTCACCACCCAGGGGGCTGTCCTATGGCTACACCTTC	CASSPPRGLSYGYTF
TRBV5-6	TRBJ2-5	NA	TRBD2	TGTGCCAGCAGCTTGGCGGGGACTAGCGGGAAAGAGACCCAGTACTTC	CASSLAGTSGKETQYF
TRBV16	TRBJ2-5	NA	NA	TGTGCCAGCAGCCGAAGCTCAGACAGACTTCAGTACTTC	CASSRSSDRLQYF
TRBV13	TRBJ2-7	NA	NA	TGTGCCAGCAGCTCCCGGACAGTGGCCTACGAGCAGTACTTC	CASSSRTVAYEQYF
TRBV2	TRBJ1-6	NA	NA	TGTGCCAGCAACCGGGGGGGTTCACCCCTCCACTTT	CASNRGGSPLHF
TRBV9	TRBJ2-7	NA	TRBD2	TGTGCCAGCAGCGCTGGACTAGCGGCATCCTACGAGCAGTACTTC	CASSAGLAASYEQYF
TRBV6-6	TRBJ1-2	NA	TRBD1	TGTGCCAGCAGTACGTGGGGACAGGGGGACTACACCTTC	CASSTWGQGDYTF
TRBV5-6	TRBJ1-1	NA	NA	TGTGCCAGCAGCTGGGGCTCAGCCTACGAAGCTTTCTTT	CASSWGSAYEAFF
TRBV6-5	TRBJ1-1	few	NA	TGTGCCAGCAGTTACTCGACGGGACTAGTTGAAGCTTTCTTT	CASSYSTGLVEAFF
TRBV11-2	TRBJ2-2	NA	NA	TGTGCCAGCAGCTTTGGACGGGACACATTGCACACCGGGGAGCTGTTTTTT	CASSFGRDTLHTGELFF
TRBV6-2/TRBV6-3	TRBJ1-2	NA	TRBD1	TGTGCCAGCAGCCCTTGGACAGGAAATACGACCTTC	CASSPWTGNTTF
TRBV27	TRBJ2-7	NA	NA	TGTGCCAGCAGTTTTTACCAGGGAAACGAGCAGTACTTC	CASSFYQGNEQYF
TRBV7-6	TRBJ2-3	NA	TRBD2	TGTGCCAGCAGCTTAAGGACTAGCGGGGGGGATACGCAGTATTTT	CASSLRTSGGDTQYF
TRBV18	TRBJ1-5	NA	TRBD1	TGTGCCAGCTCGGCCGGGACAGGGAGCAATCAGCCCCAGCATTTT	CASSAGTGSNQPQHF
TRBV7-2	TRBJ2-7	once	NA	TGTGCCAGCAGCTTACAAACCTACGAGCAGTACTTC	CASSLQTYEQYF
TRBV2	TRBJ1-4	NA	NA	TGTGCCAGCAGCGCTCAACTTGCAACTAATGAAAAACTGTTTTTT	CASSAQLATNEKLFF
TRBV7-9	TRBJ2-3	NA	NA	TGTGCCAGCAGCGCCAGACAGATTAGCACAGATACGCAGTATTTT	CASSARQISTDTQYF
TRBV29-1	TRBJ2-3	few	NA	TGCAGCGTTTCTCGGGGAACCAAAACAGATACGCAGTATTTT	CSVSRGTKTDTQYF
TRBV5-1	TRBJ1-2	NA	NA	TGCGCCAGCAGCTCGCGGGGCCAAAACTATGGCTACACCTTC	CASSSRGQNYGYTF
TRBV29-1	TRBJ1-2	NA	NA	TGCAGCGCCCCCGGGGAGGGGACCTATGGCTACACCTTC	CSAPGEGTYGYTF
TRBV5-1	TRBJ2-2	few	NA	TGCGCCAGCAGCACCAACCGGGACACCACCGGGGAGCTGTTTTTT	CASSTNRDTTGELFF
TRBV6-5	TRBJ1-6	NA	TRBD1	TGTGCCAGCAGTTACGACAGGGTCGCGTCACCCCTCCACTTT	CASSYDRVASPLHF
TRBV7-2	TRBJ2-7	once	TRBD1	TGTGCCAGCAGCTTATGGCCTCCCGGACAGGCGCCTCACTCCTACGAGCAGTACTTC	CASSLWPPGQAPHSYEQYF
TRBV10-1	TRBJ1-2	NA	TRBD1	TGCGCCAGCAGTGAGTCCGGGACAGAGCGTGGCTACACCTTC	CASSESGTERGYTF
TRBV7-9	TRBJ2-5	NA	TRBD2	TGTGCCAGCAGCGGGACTAGCGGGGCCTCAGAGACCCAGTACTTC	CASSGTSGASETQYF
TRBV19	TRBJ2-2	NA	TRBD1	TGTGCCAGTAGTATAGTTGGGCAGGGGGCAGGTAAACCCGGGGAGCTGTTTTTT	CASSIVGQGAGKPGELFF
TRBV5-4	TRBJ2-5	NA	TRBD2	TGTGCCAGCACGAAGTCAGGACTAGCGGGCGGCGAGACCCAGTACTTC	CASTKSGLAGGETQYF
TRBV7-9	TRBJ2-7	few	TRBD1	TGTGCCAGCAGCCCCGGGACAGGGAGAATAGACGAGCAGTACTTC	CASSPGTGRIDEQYF
TRBV19	TRBJ1-6	once	TRBD1	TGTGCCACCTCACTACAGGGGGTAAATAATTCACCCCTCCACTTT	CATSLQGVNNSPLHF
TRBV5-5	TRBJ1-3	NA	NA	TGTGCCAGCAGCTCGGGTTCGGGGGGATATGGAAACACCATATATTTT	CASSSGSGGYGNTIYF
TRBV19	TRBJ2-2	NA	TRBD1	TGTGCCACCGACAGGGGCGGGGAGCTGTTTTTT	CATDRGGELFF
TRBV9	TRBJ1-2	few	NA	TGTGCCAGCAGCGTAGTAACAGGTGCCGGCTACACCTTC	CASSVVTGAGYTF
TRBV5-6	TRBJ2-7	NA	NA	TGTGCCAGCAGCTTGAGTGTTTGGGGGCAGGCCTACGAGCAGTACTTC	CASSLSVWGQAYEQYF
TRBV7-2	TRBJ1-2	NA	NA	TGTGCCAGCAGCCCCCAGGGGAACTATGGCTACACCTTC	CASSPQGNYGYTF
TRBV18	TRBJ2-3	NA	NA	TGTGCCAGCTCACCGAGGGAAGATACGCAGTATTTT	CASSPREDTQYF
TRBV6-5	TRBJ2-3	NA	NA	TGTGCCAGCAGCCCCCGACAGGGCACAGATACGCAGTATTTT	CASSPRQGTDTQYF
TRBV9	TRBJ2-4	NA	NA	TGTGCCAGCCCAGAAAACATTCAGTACTTC	CASPENIQYF
TRBV15	TRBJ1-2	NA	NA	TGTGCCACCAGCAGAGATCTGGCAACCTATGGCTACACCTTC	CATSRDLATYGYTF
TRBV6-6	TRBJ2-1	NA	TRBD1	TGTGCCAGCAGCCCAGGGGGAGCAGCCTACAATGAGCAGTTCTTC	CASSPGGAAYNEQFF
TRBV5-4	TRBJ2-7	NA	TRBD1	TGTGCCAGCAGCTTGGATCCCACAGGGGTCGGGGACGAGCAGTACTTC	CASSLDPTGVGDEQYF
TRBV19	TRBJ1-5	NA	NA	TGTGCCAGTACCCAGGATTCCCCATTCGGGCCCCAGCATTTT	CASTQDSPFGPQHF
TRBV19	TRBJ1-2	NA	TRBD1	TGTGCCAGTAGTTCAAGGGACAGCATGCGCGGTGGCTACACCTTC	CASSSRDSMRGGYTF
TRBV29-1	TRBJ2-7	NA	NA	TGCAGCGTTGTAGGGGACGAGCAGTACTTC	CSVVGDEQYF
TRBV4-1	TRBJ2-7	NA	NA	TGCGCCAGCAGCCAGGAGCGGACAGCTCCCTACGAGCAGTACTTC	CASSQERTAPYEQYF
TRBV4-1	TRBJ1-2	NA	NA	TGCGCCAGCAGCCAAGATGGGCAAGGGGTAAATGGCTACACCTTC	CASSQDGQGVNGYTF
TRBV27	TRBJ2-7	once	NA	TGTGCCAGCAGCTTCCTTAGGGAGGACGAGCAGTACTTC	CASSFLREDEQYF